This T cell receptor (beta chain) is drawn from a study of blood T cell repertoires in COVID-19. About the research overall: The analysed material was cDNA or gDNA that came from T cells, B-cell-depleted T cells, or PBMCs.

Clones were sequenced by immunoSEQ multiplex PCR, and TCRdb holds only the in-frame ones, with some missing. This table has 15,000 to 20,000 clones, roughly 89% appearing once. Germline CDR1 is SGHDT and CDR2 is YYEEEE. This CDR3 has 15 residues. With V trimmed by 3 bases and J by 5 bases, 7 bases remained unmatched. Sequenced sample: peripheral blood. This rearrangement joins TRBV5-6 to TRBJ2-1, with 8 bases aligning to TRBD2. This sequence originates from a human donor in a cohort sampled during active COVID-19. CDR3 coding DNA: TGTGCCAGCAGCTCGATACTAGCGGATGACAATGAGCAGTTCTTC. Translated, it gives CASSSILADDNEQFF. Full variable domain (outside the CDR3, taken from reference TRBV5-6 and TRBJ2-1): DAGVTQSPTHLIKTRGQQVTLRCSPKSGHDTVSWYQQALGQGPQFIFQYYEEEERQRGNFPDRFSGHQFPNYSSELNVNALLLGDSALYLCASSSILADDNEQFFGPGTRLTVL.